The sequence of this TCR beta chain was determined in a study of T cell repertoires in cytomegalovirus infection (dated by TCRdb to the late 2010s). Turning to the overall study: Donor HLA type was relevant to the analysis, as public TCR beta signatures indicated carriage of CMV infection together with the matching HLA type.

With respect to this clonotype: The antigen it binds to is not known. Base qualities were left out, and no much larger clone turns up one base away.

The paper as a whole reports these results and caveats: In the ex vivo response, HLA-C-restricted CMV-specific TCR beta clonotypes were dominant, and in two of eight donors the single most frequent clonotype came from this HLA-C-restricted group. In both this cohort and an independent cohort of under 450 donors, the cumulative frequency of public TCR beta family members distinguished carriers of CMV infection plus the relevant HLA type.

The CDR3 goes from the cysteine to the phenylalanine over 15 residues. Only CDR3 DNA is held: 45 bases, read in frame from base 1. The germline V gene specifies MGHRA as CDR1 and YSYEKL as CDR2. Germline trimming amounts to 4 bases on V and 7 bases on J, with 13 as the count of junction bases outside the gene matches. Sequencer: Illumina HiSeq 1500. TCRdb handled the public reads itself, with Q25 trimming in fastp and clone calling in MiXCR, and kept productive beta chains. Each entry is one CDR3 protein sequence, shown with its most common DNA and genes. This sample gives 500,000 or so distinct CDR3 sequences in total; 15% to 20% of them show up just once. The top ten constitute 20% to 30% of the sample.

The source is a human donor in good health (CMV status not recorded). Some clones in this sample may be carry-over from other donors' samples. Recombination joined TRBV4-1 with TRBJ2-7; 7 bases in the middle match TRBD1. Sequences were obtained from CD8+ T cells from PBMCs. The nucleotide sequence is TGCGCCAGCAGCCGAGGGGGACAGAGCCCATTAGAGCAGTACTTC. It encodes CASSRGGQSPLEQYF.